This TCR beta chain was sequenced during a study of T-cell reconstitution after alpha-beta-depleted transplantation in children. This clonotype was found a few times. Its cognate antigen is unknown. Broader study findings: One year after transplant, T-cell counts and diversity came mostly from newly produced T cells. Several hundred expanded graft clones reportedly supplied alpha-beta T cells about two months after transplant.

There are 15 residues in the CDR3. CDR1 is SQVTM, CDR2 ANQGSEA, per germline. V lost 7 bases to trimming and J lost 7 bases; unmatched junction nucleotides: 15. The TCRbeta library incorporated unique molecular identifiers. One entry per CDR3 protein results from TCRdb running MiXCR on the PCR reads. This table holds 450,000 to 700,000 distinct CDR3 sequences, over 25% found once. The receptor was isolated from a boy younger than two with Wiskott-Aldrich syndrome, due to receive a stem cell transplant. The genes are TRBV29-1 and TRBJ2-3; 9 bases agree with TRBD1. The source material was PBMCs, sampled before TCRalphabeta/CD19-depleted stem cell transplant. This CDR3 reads CSGLQGAHAFYTQYF. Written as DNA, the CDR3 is TGCAGCGGCTTACAGGGGGCGCATGCTTTTTATACGCAGTATTTT.